This T cell receptor beta chain was recorded in a study of T cells in severe cutaneous drug reactions. Study results and caveats: Carbamazepine-induced Stevens-Johnson syndrome or toxic epidermal necrolysis patients showed strongly raised TRBV12-4, 25% to 35% in blister cells and roughly 5% in PBMC. One public TCRbeta CDR3 appeared in all seven blister samples, averaging about 15%.

Per germline, CDR1 KGHSH and CDR2 LQKENI. The CDR3 is 17 amino acids. On this clonotype itself: Its antigen is currently unknown.

The iRepertoire multiplex PCR system with TCR subtype-specific primers built both bulk and single-cell libraries. TCRdb processed the multiplex PCR reads again and assigns one entry to each CDR3 protein, with no DNA. The sample includes 6,000 or so distinct CDR3 sequences. Carbamazepine had induced Stevens-Johnson syndrome or toxic epidermal necrolysis in the sequenced donors. The rearrangement links TRBV18 to TRBJ2-1; TCRdb's D gene call, TRBD2, goes unchecked for lack of DNA. Sequencing was carried out using cells from a skin blister. This receptor was obtained from a human donor with toxic epidermal necrolysis, a severe cutaneous drug reaction. This CDR3 is CASSPTPGTGGPVEQFF.